This T cell receptor beta chain emerged from a study of blood T cell repertoires in COVID-19. Study context: COVID-19 samples from acute and convalescent phases originated in the United States, Italy and Spain.

Original analysis: It was from reference gene primer amplification that nucleated cell counts were estimated. Clones were sequenced by immunoSEQ multiplex PCR, and TCRdb holds only the in-frame ones, with some missing. Clonal size and the V and J genes are those of that table, whereas D and trimming came from the DNA. The table records some 250,000 clones, around nine tenths of them present only once. Germline V gives CDR1 SQVTM, CDR2 ANQGSEA. With 6 bases clipped from V and 7 bases from J, the junction kept 3 bases outside the gene matches. The CDR3 is made up of 11 amino acids. Sequenced sample: peripheral blood. This chain uses TRBV29-1 with TRBJ1-1; TRBD1 matches at 9 bases. This sequence was found in a man younger than 40 with active or convalescent COVID-19. As DNA, the CDR3 is TGCAGCGTCGACAGGGGGGATGAAGCTTTCTTT. As protein: CSVDRGDEAFF.